The present T cell receptor (beta chain) was sequenced within a study of blood T cell repertoires in COVID-19. About the research overall: Sites in the United States, Italy and Spain provided acute and convalescent COVID-19 samples. Sample material is recorded as cDNA or gDNA derived from T cells, B-cell-depleted T cells, or PBMCs.

During active infection, Seattle patients enrolled and were then monitored through disease. Germline V gives CDR1 MNHEY, CDR2 SVGAGI. This CDR3 is built from 14 residues. The trim removed 6 bases at V and 3 bases at J, leaving 2 bases unmatched. In the study's own analysis: By means of reference gene primer amplification, nucleated cell counts were estimated. The protocol was immunoSEQ multiplex PCR, while the TCRdb copy is restricted to in-frame clones and leaves out a portion. V and J calls plus clone size are reproduced from that table; the DNA served to infer D and trimming. The repertoire holds 80,000 to 90,000 clones, around 85% seen once, with approximately 2.8% in the top ten.

The sequenced sample was peripheral blood. The chain combines TRBV6-5 with TRBJ2-3, with 11 bases fitting TRBD2. This TCR was sampled from an elderly woman with COVID-19, enrolled during active disease. The CDR3 bases are TGTGCCAGCAGACTAGCGGGAGCAACAGATACGCAGTATTTT. It translates to CASRLAGATDTQYF.